The rows below give T cell receptor beta chains drawn from one sample of a study of PD-L1 blockade in urothelial cancer. The method was immunoSEQ multiplex PCR; TCRdb's version includes in-frame clones alone and lacks a portion of them. Of more than 300 clones detected, roughly 30% appear once; the ten largest clones hold around 12%. The source was tumor tissue, collected before atezolizumab (anti-PD-L1) treatment. The source is a man aged 50-60 years with urothelial cancer. The CDR3 runs from the conserved cysteine through the conserved F or W. Each record gives: J gene, D gene, V gene, clone size, CDR3 DNA, CDR3 protein. A D gene is named only where the DNA matches it firmly. A row's size may be missing; if present it is once, few, many or a size class.

>TRBJ2-7|TRBD2|TRBV18|-
TGTGCCAGCTCAGCGACTAGCGACGAGCAGTACTTC
CASSATSDEQYF
>TRBJ2-1|TRBD2|TRBV19|-
TGTGCCAGTAGTACGACTAGCGGCCTGTACAATGAGCAGTTCTTC
CASSTTSGLYNEQFF
>TRBJ2-2|-|TRBV30|few
TGTGCCTGGGAAAGACTAGACACCGGGGAGCTGTTTTTT
CAWERLDTGELFF
>TRBJ2-3|-|TRBV28|-
TGTGCCAGCAGTTTGGGCGGGATAAGGACAGATACGCAGTATTTT
CASSLGGIRTDTQYF
>TRBJ2-1|-|TRBV6-8|-
TGTGCCAGCAGTCCCGTCGGGATCCTCTACAATGAGCAGTTCTTC
CASSPVGILYNEQFF
>TRBJ2-1|TRBD2|TRBV11-3|-
TGTGCCAGCACCGGGACTAGTCAATTAAGCTCCTACAATGAGCAGTTCTTC
CASTGTSQLSSYNEQFF
>TRBJ2-1|-|TRBV30|-
TGTGCCTGGAGTGTACCCGGGGTGAGCTCCTACAATGAGCAGTTCTTC
CAWSVPGVSSYNEQFF
>TRBJ2-2|-|TRBV14|once
TGTGCCAGCAGCCATCGGGGGTTAATGTGGGCCGGGGAGCTGTTTTTT
CASSHRGLMWAGELFF
>TRBJ2-2|-|TRBV19|-
TGTGCCAGTAGCTCCTGGGGGGTGACCGGGGAGCTGTTTTTT
CASSSWGVTGELFF
>TRBJ1-5|-|TRBV6-8|few
TGTGCCAGCACCCCCCGAGGGGGGTATCAGCCCCAGCATTTT
CASTPRGGYQPQHF
>TRBJ1-2|TRBD1|TRBV19|-
TGTGCCAGTAGTATAGGTTTGTGGACAGGGAACTATGGCTACACCTTC
CASSIGLWTGNYGYTF
>TRBJ2-2|TRBD1|TRBV25-1|-
TGTGCCAGTAGTGTCGGTTTGATTAGACAGGGGTACGGGGAGCTGTTTTTT
CASSVGLIRQGYGELFF
>TRBJ2-7|TRBD1|TRBV28|few
TGTGCCAGCAGTCCTCTGGACAGGGGTGCCTACGAGCAGTACTTC
CASSPLDRGAYEQYF
>TRBJ1-4|-|TRBV6-8|-
TGTGCCAGCAGTTACCGGAGGGCAACTAATGAAAAACTGTTTTTT
CASSYRRATNEKLFF
>TRBJ1-2|-|TRBV25-1|-
TGTGCCAGCAGTCCCCGGGAGAAAAACTATGGCTACACCTTC
CASSPREKNYGYTF
>TRBJ2-7|-|TRBV11-3|large
TGTGCCAGCAGCTTTACCGGGGGCGGCTCCTACGAGCAGTACTTC
CASSFTGGGSYEQYF
>TRBJ1-2|-|TRBV14|-
TGTGCCAGCAGCCAAGTCGGGTACGGCTACACCTTC
CASSQVGYGYTF
>TRBJ2-1|-|TRBV23-1|-
TGCGCCAGCAGCCAAGATCCCAGCGCCCAGAACAATGAGCAGTTCTTC
CASSQDPSAQNNEQFF
>TRBJ2-3|TRBD1|TRBV12-5|-
TGTGCTAGTGGTCGACAGGGTGGCACAGATACGCAGTATTTT
CASGRQGGTDTQYF
>TRBJ1-6|-|TRBV9|few
TGTGCCAGCAGCGACATTGGGGTTTCACCCCTCCACTTT
CASSDIGVSPLHF
>TRBJ2-1|TRBD2|TRBV28|-
TGTGCCAGCAGTTTCAAACTAGCGGGAGAGGTTGAGCAGTTCTTC
CASSFKLAGEVEQFF
>TRBJ1-1|TRBD1|TRBV19|-
TGTGCCAGTGAGGGACAGGGTTTAACTGAAGCTTTCTTT
CASEGQGLTEAFF
>TRBJ2-5|-|TRBV14|once
TGTGCCAGCAGCTATCAAAACCTAGGGGTGAACTTC
CASSYQNLGVNF
>TRBJ2-2|-|TRBV18|once
TGTGCCAGCCTATCCGGGGCCGGAGTCACCGGGGAGCTGTTTTTT
CASLSGAGVTGELFF
>TRBJ2-1|-|TRBV6-8|large
TGTGCCAGCACCGAAAAAGGGTCGCATGAGCAGTTCTTC
CASTEKGSHEQFF
>TRBJ1-1|-|TRBV19|-
TGTGCCAGTAGTCCCTTAGGGGCAAACACTGAAGCTTTCTTT
CASSPLGANTEAFF
>TRBJ1-3|-|TRBV4-1|large
TGCGCCAGCAGCCAAGACGGGGGGCCCAACTCTGGAAACACCATATATTTT
CASSQDGGPNSGNTIYF
>TRBJ1-3|TRBD1|TRBV28|-
TGTGCCAGCAGTCCGACGACAGGGGGCTTCGGAAACACCATATATTTT
CASSPTTGGFGNTIYF
>TRBJ1-6|-|TRBV6-8|few
TGTGCCAGCAGTTACTTCGGGGGGCAGGGGAATTCACCCCTCCACTTT
CASSYFGGQGNSPLHF
>TRBJ1-1|TRBD1|TRBV19|once
TGTGCCAGTAGTATGGACAGGGTAACAATAACTGAAGCTTTCTTT
CASSMDRVTITEAFF
>TRBJ2-7|TRBD2|TRBV28|-
TGTGCCAGCAGTTTATTCCGGGGGGACCACGAGCAGTACTTC
CASSLFRGDHEQYF
>TRBJ2-7|TRBD1|TRBV28|few
TGTGCCAGCAGTACAGGGGGAAGGAGCCACGAGCAGTACTTC
CASSTGGRSHEQYF
>TRBJ1-3|-|TRBV30|once
TGTGCCTGGGAGGGGGTCCCTGGAAACACCATATATTTT
CAWEGVPGNTIYF
>TRBJ2-7|-|TRBV6-8|large
TGTGCCAGCAGTTACTCGGGTCAGGGGCCCTACGAGCAGTACTTC
CASSYSGQGPYEQYF
>TRBJ1-1|TRBD1|TRBV6-8|-
TGTGCCAGCAAGAAAACAGGGGTTGAAGCTTTCTTT
CASKKTGVEAFF
>TRBJ2-7|-|TRBV6-8|few
TGTGCCAGCAATAAAAACAATCAGGCTCGCGAGCAGTACTTC
CASNKNNQAREQYF
>TRBJ2-6|-|TRBV9|-
TGTGCCAGCAAATGCTTCAAACAAAGTCGGGCCAACGTCCTGACTTTC
CASKCFKQSRANVLTF
>TRBJ1-6|-|TRBV19|few
TGTGCCAGTAGTATAATCGGTAATAATTCACCCCTCCACTTT
CASSIIGNNSPLHF
>TRBJ2-7|-|TRBV11-3|few
TGTGCCAGCAGCTTGGACTTTCGCAGGGTCCGCGACGAGCAGTACTTC
CASSLDFRRVRDEQYF
>TRBJ2-7|TRBD1|TRBV11-3|medium-sized
TGTGCCAGCAGCTTGGACAGGGGGCGAAGTGAGCAGTACTTC
CASSLDRGRSEQYF
>TRBJ1-2|-|TRBV10-2|-
TGCGCCAGCAGTGACACAGGGCCCTATGGCTACACCTTC
CASSDTGPYGYTF
>TRBJ2-1|TRBD2|TRBV28|large
TGTGCCAGCAGCCCTAGCGGGAGGGCCTACAATGAGCAGTTCTTC
CASSPSGRAYNEQFF
>TRBJ2-3|-|TRBV6-8|-
TGTGCCGTCCGGGGGACAGCTAGCACAGATACGCAGTATTTT
CAVRGTASTDTQYF
>TRBJ2-7|-|TRBV5-1|-
TGCGCCAGCAGCTTGGCCTTAGTAGGGGGTCGGTCCTACGAGCAGTACTTC
CASSLALVGGRSYEQYF
>TRBJ2-2|TRBD1|TRBV19|-
TGTGCCAGTAATTTAGGGACAGGGGGCGCGAACACCGGGGAGCTGTTTTTT
CASNLGTGGANTGELFF
>TRBJ1-5|-|TRBV6-8|few
TGTGCCAGCAGCAGGGAAGGGAGCAATCAGCCCCAGCATTTT
CASSREGSNQPQHF
>TRBJ1-3|-|TRBV11-3|large
TGTGCCAGCAGCTCAGTGGGTCCCGCCCTGGCTGGAAACACCATATATTTT
CASSSVGPALAGNTIYF
>TRBJ2-7|TRBD1|TRBV11-3|hyperexpanded
TGTGCCAGCAGCTTAGATGGGGTGACAGGGTTGTACGAGCAGTACTTC
CASSLDGVTGLYEQYF
>TRBJ2-7|TRBD2|TRBV11-3|large
TGTGCCAGCAGCTTAGACGGGACTAGCGGGATCTACGAGCAGTACTTC
CASSLDGTSGIYEQYF
>TRBJ2-1|TRBD1|TRBV19|-
TGTGCCAGTAGTATGGGACAGGGGGCTTGGAATGAGCAGTTCTTC
CASSMGQGAWNEQFF
>TRBJ2-3|TRBD1|TRBV6-8|few
TGTGCCAGCAGTTCCGGGACAGGGGTCCCAGATACGCAGTATTTT
CASSSGTGVPDTQYF
>TRBJ2-6|-|TRBV28|-
TGTGCCAGCAGTTTATCTTTGTTGGGCAGGGGCCTCCTCGGGGCCAACGTCCTGACTTTC
CASSLSLLGRGLLGANVLTF
>TRBJ2-7|-|TRBV18|-
TGTGCCAGCTCACCAGAGCAGAGCTCCTACGAGCAGTACTTC
CASSPEQSSYEQYF
>TRBJ2-2|-|TRBV9|hyperexpanded
TGTGCCAGCAACAATCTAACGTCCGGGGAGCTGTTTTTT
CASNNLTSGELFF